The entry below describes one TCR beta chain. Only in-frame clones appear in the TCRdb table, and some are missing; sequencing was by immunoSEQ multiplex PCR. The top ten hold 5.2% of the sample, which has about 100,000 clones, around 90% seen once. V dropped 2 bases and J dropped 1; count of bases not matched to a gene: 7. The CDR3 totals 16 residues. Germline CDR1 is MNHEY and CDR2 is SVGAGI. The sample originates from a study of blood T cell repertoires in COVID-19. The J gene is TRBJ1-1, the V gene TRBV6-5; 7 nucleotides line up with TRBD1. The clonotype comes from a woman aged 45-59 years with COVID-19, enrolled during active disease. Sequencing was done on a sample of peripheral blood. CDR3: CASSYRRQGGNTEAFF. The CDR3, as DNA: TGTGCCAGCAGTTACCGTAGACAGGGCGGGAACACTGAAGCTTTCTTT.